Included here is one T cell receptor (beta chain) sequence, with context. Reverse transcription of about 0.5 to 1 ug RNA used random hexamers. In TCRdb, the immunoSEQ multiplex PCR reads were re-called with MiXCR into one record per CDR3 protein. Among about 120,000 distinct CDR3 sequences, roughly 95% were seen once, and the ten largest hold 0.11% to 0.15%. The source of the sample is a study of CD8 T cells in Susac syndrome. Sequenced input: CD4+ T cells from PBMCs. The receptor's source is a human donor with Susac syndrome.

The CDR3 sequence is CSARDLGQGAPSSYEQYF. CDR3 coding DNA: TGCAGTGCTAGAGATCTGGGACAGGGTGCTCCGAGCTCCTACGAGCAGTACTTC. J is TRBJ2-7 and V is TRBV20-1, with TRBD1 matching over 9 bases. Germline CDR1 DFQATT, CDR2 SNEGSKA (reference sequence). The junction had 12 bases not matched to a gene; V was cut back by 0 bases and J by 0 bases. The CDR3 extends over 18 amino acids.